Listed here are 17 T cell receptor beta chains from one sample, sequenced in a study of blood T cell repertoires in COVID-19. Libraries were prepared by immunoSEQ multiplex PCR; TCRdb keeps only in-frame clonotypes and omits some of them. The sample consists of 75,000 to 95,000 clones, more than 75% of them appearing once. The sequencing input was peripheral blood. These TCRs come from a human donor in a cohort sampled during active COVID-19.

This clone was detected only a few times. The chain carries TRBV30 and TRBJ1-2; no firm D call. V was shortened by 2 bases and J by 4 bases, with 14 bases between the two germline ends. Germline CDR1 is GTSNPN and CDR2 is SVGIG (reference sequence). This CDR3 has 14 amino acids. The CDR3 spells CAWSLSGTLYGYTF. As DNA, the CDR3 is TGTGCCTGGAGTCTTTCGGGTACCCTCTATGGCTACACCTTC.

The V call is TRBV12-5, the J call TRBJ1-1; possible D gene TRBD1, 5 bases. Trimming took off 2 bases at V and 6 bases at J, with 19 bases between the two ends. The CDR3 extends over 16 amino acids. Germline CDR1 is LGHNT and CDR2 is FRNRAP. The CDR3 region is CASGLNLGGVISEAFF. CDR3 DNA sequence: TGTGCTAGTGGTTTGAACCTGGGGGGGGTAATTTCTGAAGCTTTCTTT.

This CDR3 reads CASSYAGTSGRHEQFF. CDR3 nucleotide sequence: TGTGCCAGCAGTTACGCAGGGACTAGCGGGAGACATGAGCAGTTCTTC. V is TRBV6-2 or TRBV6-3 and J is TRBJ2-1, with 14 bases identical to TRBD2. With V trimmed by 2 bases and J by 8 bases, 5 bases remained unmatched. The CDR3 runs 16 residues. Germline V gene lookup returns CDR1 MNHEY and CDR2 SVGEGT.

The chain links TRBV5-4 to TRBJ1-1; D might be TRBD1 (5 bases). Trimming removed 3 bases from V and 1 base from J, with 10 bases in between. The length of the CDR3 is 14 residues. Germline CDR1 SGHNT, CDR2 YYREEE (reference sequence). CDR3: CASSSGEGNTEAFF. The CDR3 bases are TGTGCCAGCAGCTCGGGGGAGGGGAACACTGAAGCTTTCTTT.

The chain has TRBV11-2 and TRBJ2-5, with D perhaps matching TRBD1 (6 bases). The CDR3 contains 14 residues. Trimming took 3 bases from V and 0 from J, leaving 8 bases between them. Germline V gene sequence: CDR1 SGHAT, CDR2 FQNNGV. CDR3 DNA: TGTGCCAGCAGCTTCCGGGACAACCAAGAGACCCAGTACTTC. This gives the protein CASSFRDNQETQYF.

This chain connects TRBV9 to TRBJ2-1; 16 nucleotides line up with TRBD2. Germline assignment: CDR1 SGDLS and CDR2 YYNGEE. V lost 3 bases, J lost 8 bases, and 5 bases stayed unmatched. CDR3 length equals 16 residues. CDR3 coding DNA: TGTGCCAGCAGCGCCACCGGGACTAGCGGGAGGGATGAGCAGTTCTTC. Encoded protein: CASSATGTSGRDEQFF.

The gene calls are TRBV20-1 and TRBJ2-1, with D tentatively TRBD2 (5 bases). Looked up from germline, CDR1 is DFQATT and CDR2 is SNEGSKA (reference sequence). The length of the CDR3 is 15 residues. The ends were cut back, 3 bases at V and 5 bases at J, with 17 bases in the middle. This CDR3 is CSASRTSLNHNEQFF. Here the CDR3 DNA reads TGCAGTGCTAGTCGGACTTCTCTTAACCACAATGAGCAGTTCTTC.

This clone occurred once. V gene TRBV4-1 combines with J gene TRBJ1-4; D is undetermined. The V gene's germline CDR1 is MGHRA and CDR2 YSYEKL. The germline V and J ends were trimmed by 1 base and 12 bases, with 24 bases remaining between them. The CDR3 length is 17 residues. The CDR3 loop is CASSQAIRYFERFELFF. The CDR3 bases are TGCGCCAGCAGCCAAGCAATTCGGTATTTCGAACGCTTCGAACTGTTTTTT.

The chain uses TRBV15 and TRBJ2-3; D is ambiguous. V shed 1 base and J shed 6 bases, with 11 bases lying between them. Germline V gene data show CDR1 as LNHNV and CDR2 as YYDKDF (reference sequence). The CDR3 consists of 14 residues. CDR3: CATSRGGTRDTQYF. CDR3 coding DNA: TGTGCCACCAGCAGAGGAGGAACTCGGGATACGCAGTATTTT.

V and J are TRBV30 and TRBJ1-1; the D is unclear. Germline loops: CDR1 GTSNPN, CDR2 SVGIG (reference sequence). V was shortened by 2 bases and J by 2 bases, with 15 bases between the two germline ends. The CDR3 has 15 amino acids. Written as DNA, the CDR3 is TGTGCCTGGAGTTACGGGCCCGCGGGAAACACTGAAGCTTTCTTT. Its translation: CAWSYGPAGNTEAFF.

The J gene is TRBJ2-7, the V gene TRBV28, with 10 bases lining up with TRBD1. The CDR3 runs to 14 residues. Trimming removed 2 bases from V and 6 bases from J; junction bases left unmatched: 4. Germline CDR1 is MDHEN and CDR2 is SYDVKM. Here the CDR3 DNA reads TGTGCCAGCAGTTTAAGGGACAGGGGTGGCGAGCAGTACTTC. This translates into CASSLRDRGGEQYF.

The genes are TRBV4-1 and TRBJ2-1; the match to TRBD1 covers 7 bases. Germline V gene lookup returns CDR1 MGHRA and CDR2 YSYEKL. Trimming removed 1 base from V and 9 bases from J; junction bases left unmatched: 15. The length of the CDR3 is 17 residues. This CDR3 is CASSQGAGTVGIGEQFF. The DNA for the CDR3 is TGCGCCAGCAGCCAAGGGGCAGGGACAGTCGGTATTGGTGAGCAGTTCTTC.

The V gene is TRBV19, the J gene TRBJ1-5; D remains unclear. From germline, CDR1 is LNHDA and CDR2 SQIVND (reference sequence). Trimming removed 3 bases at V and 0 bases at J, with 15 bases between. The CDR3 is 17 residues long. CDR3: CASSIPGAHYSNQPQHF. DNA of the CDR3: TGTGCCAGTAGTATCCCCGGAGCCCACTATAGCAATCAGCCCCAGCATTTT.

The CDR3: CASSFSGGRYNEQFF. CDR3 DNA sequence: TGTGCCAGCAGTTTTAGTGGGGGCCGGTACAATGAGCAGTTCTTC. V usage is TRBV27 and J usage is TRBJ2-1, with D possibly TRBD1 on 6 matching bases. The CDR3 extends over 15 amino acids. CDR1 and CDR2 (germline): MNHEY, SMNVEV (reference sequence). The V and J ends lost 3 bases and 4 bases respectively, with 13 bases between them.

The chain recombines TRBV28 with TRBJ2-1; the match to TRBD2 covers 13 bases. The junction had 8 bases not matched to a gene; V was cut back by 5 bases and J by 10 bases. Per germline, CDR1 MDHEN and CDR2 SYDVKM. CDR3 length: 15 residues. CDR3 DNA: TGTGCCAGCAGTAGACCGGGACTAGCGGGACACGAGCAGTTCTTC. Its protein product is CASSRPGLAGHEQFF. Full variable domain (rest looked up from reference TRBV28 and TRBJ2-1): DVKVTQSSRYLVKRTGEKVFLECVQDMDHENMFWYRQDPGLGLRLIYFSYDVKMKEKGDIPEGYSVSREKKERFSLILESASTNQTSMYLCASSRPGLAGHEQFFGPGTRLTVL.

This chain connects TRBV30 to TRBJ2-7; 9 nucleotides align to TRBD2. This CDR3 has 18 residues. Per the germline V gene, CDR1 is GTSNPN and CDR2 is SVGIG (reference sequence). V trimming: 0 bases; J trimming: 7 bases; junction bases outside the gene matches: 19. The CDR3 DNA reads TGTGCCTGGAGTGTACTAGGACTAGCGCAGGAGAAAGGTGTAGAGCAGTACTTC. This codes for CAWSVLGLAQEKGVEQYF.

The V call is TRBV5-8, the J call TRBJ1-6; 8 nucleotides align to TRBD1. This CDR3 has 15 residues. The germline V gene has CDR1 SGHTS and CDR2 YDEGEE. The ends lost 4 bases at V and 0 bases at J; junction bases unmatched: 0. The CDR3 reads CASSGQGSYNSPLHF. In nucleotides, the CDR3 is TGTGCCAGCAGCGGACAGGGCTCCTATAATTCACCCCTCCACTTT.